Listed here are 20 T cell receptor beta chains from one sample, sequenced in a study of blood T cell repertoires in COVID-19. Data came from immunoSEQ multiplex PCR; TCRdb stores just in-frame clones and leaves some out. The data contain under 300,000 clones, roughly 85% of them seen just once; the ten biggest clones take up about 3%. Sample: peripheral blood. The receptors were gathered from a woman younger than 45 with active or convalescent COVID-19.

The rearrangement links TRBV6-5 to TRBJ1-6, with D possibly TRBD1 on 5 matching bases. The V end lost 0 bases, the J end lost 10 bases, and 13 bases lay between the germline ends. CDR3 size: 15 residues. The germline V gene has CDR1 MNHEY and CDR2 SVGAGI. CDR3 sequence reads: CASSYSPDRFSPLHF. In DNA form, the CDR3 reads TGTGCCAGCAGTTACTCCCCTGACAGATTCTCACCCCTCCACTTT.

The chain recombines TRBV29-1 with TRBJ1-1; D may be TRBD1 (5 bases). Trimming took off 6 bases at V and 3 bases at J, with 14 bases between the two ends. The length of the CDR3 is 13 residues. CDR1 and CDR2 (germline): SQVTM, ANQGSEA. The CDR3 coding sequence is TGCAGCGTCGCCCAGGGTGGGTACACTGAAGCTTTCTTT. It specifies CSVAQGGYTEAFF. The entire variable domain, with the rest obtained from reference TRBV29-1 and TRBJ1-1, is as follows: SAVISQKPSRDICQRGTSLTIQCQVDSQVTMMFWYRQQPGQSLTLIATANQGSEATYESGFVIDKFPISRPNLTFSTLTVSNMSPEDSSIYLCSVAQGGYTEAFFGQGTRLTVV.

The chain is built from TRBV23-1 and TRBJ2-2, with D tentatively TRBD1 (6 bases). TRBV23-1 falls under the ORF class, with uncertain function. Deletions cut 8 bases from V and 6 bases from J, with 25 bases between. This CDR3 region has 17 residues. CDR3 protein: CASLQSRDIKGAGELFF. CDR3 nucleotides: TGCGCCAGCTTACAGTCCCGGGACATAAAGGGGGCCGGGGAGCTGTTTTTT.

This chain connects TRBV14 to TRBJ2-7, with 9 nucleotides matching TRBD2. The V gene's germline CDR1 is SGHDN and CDR2 FVKESK. J lost 4 bases, V lost 3 bases, and 10 bases had no gene match. The CDR3 covers 16 residues. The CDR3 DNA follows: TGTGCCAGCAGCCATCGCGGGGGGGCCGTATCGTACGAGCAGTACTTC. Translation gives CASSHRGGAVSYEQYF.

The V gene is TRBV7-2, the J gene TRBJ1-2, with unresolved D. CDR3 size: 12 residues. Trimming removed 5 bases from V and 4 bases from J, with 8 bases in between. Germline CDR1 SGHTA, CDR2 FQGNSA. The CDR3 DNA reads TGTGCCAGCAGCCTAGTCTTCTATGGCTACACCTTC. Protein: CASSLVFYGYTF.

This clone has just one count. This chain links TRBV28 with TRBJ1-2; TRBD1 agrees at 7 bases. CDR3 size: 13 residues. J lost 4 bases, V lost 6 bases, and 5 bases had no gene match. From germline, CDR1 is MDHEN and CDR2 SYDVKM. The CDR3 sequence is CASRTGDLYGYTF. In DNA, the CDR3 is TGTGCCAGCAGAACAGGGGACCTCTATGGCTACACCTTC.

V and J are TRBV2 and TRBJ2-3; TRBD2 agrees at 10 bases. The CDR3 contains 17 residues. The junction had 9 bases not matched to a gene; V was cut back by 5 bases and J by 1 base. In germline, CDR1 is SNHLY, CDR2 FYNNEI. The CDR3 sequence: CASSLERGGLRTDTQYF. The CDR3 nucleotides read TGTGCCAGCAGTCTAGAGCGGGGGGGCCTTCGCACAGATACGCAGTATTTT.

The chain joins TRBV24-1 to TRBJ2-5; D call uncertain. The germline gives CDR1 KGHDR, CDR2 SFDVKD. Trimming removed 8 bases at V and 0 bases at J, with 21 bases between. The CDR3 spans 17 residues. CDR3 amino acids: CATIYGVGRYYQETQYF. CDR3 nucleotides: TGTGCCACCATTTACGGAGTCGGCAGATACTACCAAGAGACCCAGTACTTC.

V is TRBV28 and J is TRBJ1-3; D is undetermined. The CDR3 spans 13 residues. Germline values: CDR1 MDHEN, CDR2 SYDVKM. Trimming removed 9 bases at V and 5 bases at J, with 14 bases between. CDR3 DNA: TGTGCCAGATCCCGGGTTTTAAGAAACACCATATATTTT. Translated, it gives CARSRVLRNTIYF.

The chain joins TRBV5-4 to TRBJ2-7; 9 bases line up with TRBD2. CDR1 is SGHNT and CDR2 is YYREEE in the germline V gene (reference sequence). This CDR3 region has 17 residues. With 4 bases clipped from V and 2 bases from J, the junction kept 13 bases outside the gene matches. The CDR3 loop is CASSPERIAGVTYEQYF. The CDR3 DNA follows: TGTGCCAGCAGCCCCGAACGGATAGCGGGGGTTACCTACGAGCAGTACTTC.

This clone was found once. This sequence joins TRBV28 and TRBJ1-1, with D perhaps TRBD1 (5 bases). The V end lost 7 bases, the J end lost 0 bases, and 12 bases lay between the germline ends. Germline CDR1 and CDR2: MDHEN and SYDVKM. This CDR3 is built from 14 residues. The CDR3 coding sequence is TGTGCCAGCACAATGGCAGGGATGAACACTGAAGCTTTCTTT. As protein: CASTMAGMNTEAFF.

This chain connects TRBV15 to TRBJ2-7, with 12 nucleotides matching TRBD1. Germline-derived CDR1 and CDR2 are LNHNV and YYDKDF (reference sequence). The CDR3 is made up of 14 amino acids. V dropped 0 bases and J dropped 10; count of bases not matched to a gene: 4. CDR3 sequence: CATSREGQGALQYF. For the CDR3, the DNA is TGTGCCACCAGCAGAGAGGGACAGGGGGCCTTACAGTACTTC.

This clone is a singleton in its sample. This sequence joins TRBV2 and TRBJ2-3; 8 positions agree with TRBD2. Looked up from germline, CDR1 is SNHLY and CDR2 is FYNNEI. V shed 7 bases and J 2 bases; nucleotides not matched to a gene: 11. The CDR3 totals 16 residues. The CDR3 sequence is CASKPRGSGVTDTQYF. The CDR3 nucleotides are TGTGCCAGCAAGCCCCGGGGTAGCGGGGTCACAGATACGCAGTATTTT.

The chain uses TRBV29-1 and TRBJ1-4, with D uncertain. The CDR3 loop spans 14 amino acids. The germline V and J ends were trimmed by 3 bases and 6 bases, with 14 bases remaining between them. Germline-derived CDR1 and CDR2 are SQVTM and ANQGSEA. DNA of the CDR3: TGCAGCGTTGAGTTGGAGGCGGGTGATGAAAAACTGTTTTTT. As protein: CSVELEAGDEKLFF.

The J gene is TRBJ2-2, the V gene TRBV5-1; TRBD1 matches 7 bases. After removal of 4 bases from V and 9 bases from J, the junction contained 18 bases not matched to a gene. This CDR3 contains 17 residues. Germline assignment: CDR1 SGHRS and CDR2 YFSETQ. This CDR3 is CASSLERRQGPRRELFF. DNA for the CDR3: TGCGCCAGCAGCCTGGAAAGGCGACAGGGCCCCAGGAGGGAGCTGTTTTTT.

J is TRBJ1-1 and V is TRBV6-5, with 7 bases that match TRBD1. Germline lookup yields CDR1 MNHEY and CDR2 SVGAGI. This CDR3 spans 16 amino acids. The trim removed 2 bases at V and 5 bases at J, leaving 11 bases unmatched. The CDR3 region has the DNA TGTGCCAGCAGTTACGGGGCGCAGGGGGGCTCGACTGAAGCTTTCTTT. Translation: CASSYGAQGGSTEAFF.

V and J are TRBV11-1 and TRBJ2-1; TRBD2 matches 8 bases. The CDR3 sequence is 15 residues long. V lost 4 bases, J lost 5 bases, and 7 bases stayed unmatched. The germline gives CDR1 SGHAT, CDR2 FQDESV (reference sequence). The CDR3 here is CASSSSRGGHNEQFF. For the CDR3, the DNA is TGTGCCAGCAGCTCCTCTCGCGGGGGGCACAATGAGCAGTTCTTC.

The chain links TRBV6-2 or TRBV6-3 to TRBJ2-2; tentatively, D is TRBD2 (5 bases). The CDR3 sequence is 14 residues long. Between the trimmed V and J ends, which lost 5 bases and 3 bases, there was a span of 10 bases. The germline V gene encodes CDR1 MNHEY and CDR2 SVGEGT. CDR3 sequence: CASSPTRDTGELFF. The CDR3 coding sequence is TGTGCCAGCAGTCCCACGCGGGACACCGGGGAGCTGTTTTTT.

This clone has more than one count but fewer than ten. The CDR3 DNA follows: TGTGCCAGCAGTGAAGCGCTTCGTAGTAGCAATCAGCCCCAGCATTTT. Protein sequence: CASSEALRSSNQPQHF. The chain carries TRBV2 and TRBJ1-5; D remains unclear. The CDR3 runs 16 residues. Germline-derived CDR1 and CDR2 are SNHLY and FYNNEI. The ends were cut back, 0 bases at V and 0 bases at J, with 9 bases in the middle.

Only one count was recorded for this clone. The chain couples TRBV4-3 to TRBJ1-4, with D possibly matching TRBD1 (6 bases). CDR1 LGHNA and CDR2 YSLEER come from the germline V gene. This CDR3 contains 18 residues. The ends were cut back, 3 bases at V and 1 base at J, with 18 bases in the middle. The CDR3 region has the DNA TGCGCCAGCAGCCAGTCCTCAGGGGCGGGGGGAACTAATGAAAAACTGTTTTTT. It specifies CASSQSSGAGGTNEKLFF.